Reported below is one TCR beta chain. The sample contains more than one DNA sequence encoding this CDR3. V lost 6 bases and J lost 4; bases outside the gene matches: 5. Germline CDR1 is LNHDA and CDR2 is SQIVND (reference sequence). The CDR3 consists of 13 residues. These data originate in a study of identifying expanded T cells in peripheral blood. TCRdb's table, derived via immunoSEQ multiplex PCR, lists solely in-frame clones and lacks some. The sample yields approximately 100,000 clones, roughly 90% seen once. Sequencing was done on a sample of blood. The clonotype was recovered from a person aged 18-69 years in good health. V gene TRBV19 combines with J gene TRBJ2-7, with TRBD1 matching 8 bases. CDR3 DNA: TGTGCCAGTAGCAGACAGGGGAGTTACGAGCAGTACTTC. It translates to CASSRQGSYEQYF.